This T cell receptor (beta chain) was recorded in a study of blood T cell repertoires in COVID-19. In the study overall: From the United States, Italy and Spain came samples of acute and convalescent COVID-19. PBMCs, B-cell-depleted T cells, or T cells were the source of the cDNA or gDNA that made up the material.

Donors in Cohort 3 counted as recovered after two negative PCRs, clearance, or symptom resolution. In the original workflow: Reference gene primer amplification yielded estimated nucleated cell counts. Sequencing used immunoSEQ multiplex PCR; TCRdb keeps in-frame clones, though not all of them. V, J and clone size are those of that table, while D and trimming were read from the DNA. The table includes under 200,000 clones, approximately 87% detected once. Germline CDR1 and CDR2: SGHTA and FQGNSA. With 3 bases removed from V and 2 bases from J, the gap between germline ends came to 9 bases. The CDR3 spans 14 residues.

This TCR was recovered from a woman between 45 and 60 years old who had recovered from COVID-19. Sequenced material: PBMCs or T cells enriched from blood (not recorded which). The chain has TRBV7-2 and TRBJ2-3; D is possibly TRBD2 (6 bases). The CDR3 spells CASSFWGVTDTQYF. The CDR3, as DNA: TGTGCCAGCAGCTTTTGGGGGGTCACAGATACGCAGTATTTT.